Described below is a single T cell receptor beta chain sequence and its context. Its specificity is not known. Peripheral blood genomic DNA, not sorted cells or RNA, was the template. The data belong to a study of T cell repertoires in aging, cancer and after chemotherapy. Study-level background: Pre- and post-chemotherapy samples were paired from glioblastoma patients treated with temozolomide-based therapy.

Study results and limitations: Rebound thymic output was suggested by rising median generation probability during chemotherapy in each cancer cohort. Age-matched healthy donors had significantly more diverse, less clonal blood TCR repertoires than untreated cancer patients.

Multiplex touch-down PCR with TRB-A/B primers amplified rearranged V-D-J TRB sequences. One entry per CDR3 protein results from TCRdb running MiXCR on the multiplex PCR reads. This sample yields roughly 1,500 distinct CDR3 sequences, of which about 25% are seen a single time; about an eighth belongs to the top ten. The CDR3 sequence is 15 residues long. In germline, CDR1 is SGHAT, CDR2 FQNNGV. Trimming took off 1 base at V and 6 bases at J, with 10 bases between the two ends. This chain uses TRBV11-2 with TRBJ1-6; D remains ambiguous. Material for sequencing was blood. The source is a human donor with a solid tumor. CDR3 in DNA: TGTGCCAGCAGCTTAGCCCCCGGGGTTAATTCACCCCTCCACTTT. Residues: CASSLAPGVNSPLHF.